These 10 T cell receptor beta chains were all obtained from the same sample, sequenced in a study of response to subunit inactivated influenza vaccine. TCRdb ran MiXCR on the RT-PCR reads and lists one entry per CDR3 protein. The sample shows 150,000 to 200,000 distinct CDR3 sequences, 11% of them seen only once. The sample was non-naive T cells sorted from PBMCs, taken 40 to 50 days after vaccination. These receptors were obtained from a middle-aged man who received an inactivated influenza vaccine.

This clonotype was counted a few times. The chain is built from TRBV20-1 and TRBJ2-7; 9 positions match TRBD1. The CDR3 length is 17 residues. The germline V gene encodes CDR1 DFQATT and CDR2 SNEGSKA (reference sequence). Trimming at V came to 2 bases and at J to 6 bases, leaving 17 bases not matched to a gene. The CDR3 DNA follows: TGCAGTGCTAGACGTCCCGGGACAGGGTTTGGATGGTCCGAGCAGTACTTC. Protein product: CSARRPGTGFGWSEQYF.

This clonotype has only a few counts. This chain links TRBV7-9 with TRBJ2-5; D may be TRBD2 (6 bases). The ends were cut back, 4 bases at V and 9 bases at J, with 9 bases in the middle. The CDR3 extends over 11 amino acids. Per the germline V gene, CDR1 is SEHNR and CDR2 is FQNEAQ (reference sequence). In nucleotides, the CDR3 is TGTGCCAGCAGCTCGGAGGGGTCCCAGTACTTC. Its protein is CASSSEGSQYF.

The genes are TRBV6-1 and TRBJ2-1, with 11 positions matching TRBD2. The CDR3 loop spans 14 amino acids. CDR1 MNHNS and CDR2 SASEGT come from the germline V gene. The V segment lost 8 bases and the J segment 9 bases; nucleotides outside the gene matches: 9. The CDR3 coding sequence is TGTGCCAGCTCCGATAGCGGGAGGGGCGGTGAGCAGTTCTTC. Translating it yields CASSDSGRGGEQFF.

Only a few counts were recorded for this clonotype. The chain recombines TRBV7-9 with TRBJ2-1; D may be TRBD2 (5 bases). V was pared by 0 bases and J by 8 bases, with 11 bases between. This CDR3 has 14 amino acids. Germline loops: CDR1 SEHNR, CDR2 FQNEAQ (reference sequence). The CDR3 bases are TGTGCCAGCAGCTTAGCGTGGAGCGGTCATGAGCAGTTCTTC. Its protein is CASSLAWSGHEQFF.

This clonotype was found many times. This chain uses TRBV28 with TRBJ2-7; D not certain. V was cut by 6 bases and J by 6 bases, with 12 bases left in between. The CDR3 is made up of 12 amino acids. Germline CDR1 and CDR2: MDHEN and SYDVKM. CDR3 nucleotides: TGTGCCAGCAGCCCTCATCCGGCCGAGCAGTACTTC. Translation gives CASSPHPAEQYF.

This clonotype has ten or more counts. The chain employs TRBV12-3 or TRBV12-4 and TRBJ2-7, with TRBD1 identical over 8 bases. The length of the CDR3 is 14 residues. The ends lost 8 bases at V and 1 base at J; junction bases unmatched: 7. The CDR3 region has the DNA TGTGCCAGCCAAAGACAGGGGCAGTCCTACGAGCAGTACTTC. It specifies CASQRQGQSYEQYF.

This clonotype showed up many times. The genes are TRBV5-6 and TRBJ2-5; 8 bases line up with TRBD2. The germline CDR1 and CDR2 sequences are SGHDT and YYEEEE. J lost 4 bases, V lost 0 bases, and 11 bases had no gene match. The CDR3 totals 17 residues. In nucleotides, the CDR3 is TGTGCCAGCAGCTTGGCCCTTTCCGGGAGGGAGGGAGAGACCCAGTACTTC. It is translated as CASSLALSGREGETQYF. Drawing the rest from reference TRBV5-6 and TRBJ2-5, the complete variable domain is DAGVTQSPTHLIKTRGQQVTLRCSPKSGHDTVSWYQQALGQGPQFIFQYYEEEERQRGNFPDRFSGHQFPNYSSELNVNALLLGDSALYLCASSLALSGREGETQYFGPGTRLLVL.

This chain joins TRBV28 and TRBJ1-2; TRBD1 agrees at 8 bases. The CDR3 has 14 residues. CDR1 and CDR2 from the germline V gene are MDHEN and SYDVKM. With V trimmed by 5 bases and J by 6 bases, 8 bases remained unmatched. CDR3 residues: CASSPLGQVNGYTF. In DNA, the CDR3 is TGTGCCAGCAGTCCCTTGGGACAGGTGAATGGCTACACCTTC.

This clonotype appeared a few times. The V call is TRBV28, the J call TRBJ2-7; D uncertain. The CDR3 extends over 13 amino acids. From germline, CDR1 is MDHEN and CDR2 SYDVKM. Trimming stripped 6 bases from V and 4 bases from J, with 13 bases between. CDR3 loop: CASSPPPRYEQYF. The CDR3, as DNA: TGTGCCAGCAGCCCCCCACCCAGATACGAGCAGTACTTC.

In its sample, this clonotype was seen a few times. The genes are TRBV2 and TRBJ2-5; 8 bases align to TRBD2. The CDR3 covers 13 residues. V was clipped by 6 bases and J by 4 bases; unmatched bases: 4. Germline V gene lookup returns CDR1 SNHLY and CDR2 FYNNEI. The DNA of the CDR3 is TGTGCCAGCAGGCGGGGGGCTGGAGAGACCCAGTACTTC. The encoded protein is CASRRGAGETQYF.